One T cell receptor beta chain is described in this entry. This clone was seen a few times. What this receptor recognizes is not known. Base qualities are missing; no much larger clone stands one base away. Inclusive of the bounding cysteine and phenylalanine, the CDR3 is 13 residues long. Only the CDR3 region is kept as DNA, spanning 39 bases read in frame from base 1. V is clipped by 3 bases and J by 0 bases, and the sequence between their germline boundaries is 6 bases long. The germline V gene supplies CDR1 SGDLS and CDR2 YYNGEE. The entire isolated RNA was reverse transcribed using the High Capacity cDNA Reverse Transcription Kit, and thus expressed TCRB transcripts were sequenced. Naive, central memory and regulatory T cell samples underwent deep immunoSEQ sequencing, averaging about 3.57 million total reads per sample. After sorted cells were lysed in RLT buffer, RNA was extracted with DNase-treated RNeasy Micro or Mini kits, with the choice depending on cell number. Each cell subset was processed on its own to prevent cross-contamination, while patient and healthy donor samples were processed together. The immunoSEQ multiplex PCR was used to amplify TCRB sequences from cDNA, yielding 87-bp fragments that span the CDR3 region. Sequencing of the amplicons was done on the Illumina HiSeq platform. In the authors' own workflow: Synthetic template baselines were used to correct PCR bias computationally, reads within Hamming distance 2 were collapsed, and singletons that could not be merged were discarded. Reads were aligned against IMGT so that V, D and J genes, CDR3 length and insertions or deletions at six rearrangement sites could be assigned. Within each subset, clonotype counts were normalized to the number of sorted cells before true diversity and Gini coefficients were calculated with the tcR R package. The overlap coefficient, calculated on TCRB nucleotide sequences, was used to quantify repertoire sharing. Out-of-frame TCRB sequences from naive cells were analyzed to stand in for the pre-selection repertoire. TCRdb took this table from immuneACCESS and kept in-frame rearrangements with V and J called. Such tables lack part of the clones; where checked against another copy, unresolved V genes explain under half of the gap, and the rest is unexplained. Clone size and V and J calls were adopted from that table, with D and trimming inferred from the DNA. The sample yields about 620,000 clones; around a sixth were counted once. The ten largest clones add up to around 0.1% of the sample.

The data were taken from a study of beta chain features in type 1 diabetes (dated by TCRdb to the late 2010s). Broadly, across the study: No differences in mean age, gender distribution, total cell number or subset yield were found between patients and healthy donors. Regulatory and stem cell-like memory subsets were obtained from only 8 patients and roughly 8 healthy donors, while naive and central memory subsets were obtained from all 30 or so donors. The study compared the TCRB repertoires of sorted circulating CD4+ T cell subsets in recently diagnosed type 1 diabetes patients with those in matched healthy donors. A total of roughly 98,000,000 sorted cells were examined across all samples, and RNA yield correlated strongly with the number of cells per subset.

From each donor, a single peripheral blood sample of 95 to 150 mL on average was drawn into heparinised tubes. A BD FACSAria II was used to sort naive, central memory, regulatory and stem cell-like memory CD4+ T cells with a panel that included CD45RO, CCR7, CD25, CD127, CD95 and CD27. Every sorted population had a purity above 95%. Right away, PBMCs were isolated by Lymphoprep density gradient centrifugation and were stained directly, with no culture step. So that batch effects would be minimized, each experiment stained and sorted samples in pairs, pairing one healthy donor with one patient. Summary of the overall study and its limitations: The naive, central memory and regulatory TCRB repertoires appeared to resemble one another more closely among patients than among healthy donors. At VDJ recombination sites, patients with type 1 diabetes made fewer insertions and deleted more nucleotides, a pattern implying thymic rearrangement abnormalities. Shorter templates might be favored by PCR, yet because patient and control samples were amplified and corrected together, any such skew would affect both groups equally. Sequencing cDNA rather than genomic DNA could over-represent highly expressing activated cells, although activation and CD3 levels did not differ between groups. Type 1 diabetes patients showed a moderate but significant shortening of TCRB CDR3 length in all four CD4+ subsets. Because small numbers of individuals were included in the HLA sub-analyses, any influence of HLA type on TCRB rearrangement was left unresolved.

The sample was naive CD4+ T cells from blood. Explained via the paper, the cell subset or site label denotes: true naive CD4+ T cells. The origin of this receptor is a man between 18 and 35 years old in good health. The V and J segments used are TRBV9 and TRBJ1-1; no D segment can be confidently identified. The CDR3 protein is CASSAAVNTEAFF. DNA sequence: TGTGCCAGCAGCGCCGCGGTGAACACTGAAGCTTTCTTT.